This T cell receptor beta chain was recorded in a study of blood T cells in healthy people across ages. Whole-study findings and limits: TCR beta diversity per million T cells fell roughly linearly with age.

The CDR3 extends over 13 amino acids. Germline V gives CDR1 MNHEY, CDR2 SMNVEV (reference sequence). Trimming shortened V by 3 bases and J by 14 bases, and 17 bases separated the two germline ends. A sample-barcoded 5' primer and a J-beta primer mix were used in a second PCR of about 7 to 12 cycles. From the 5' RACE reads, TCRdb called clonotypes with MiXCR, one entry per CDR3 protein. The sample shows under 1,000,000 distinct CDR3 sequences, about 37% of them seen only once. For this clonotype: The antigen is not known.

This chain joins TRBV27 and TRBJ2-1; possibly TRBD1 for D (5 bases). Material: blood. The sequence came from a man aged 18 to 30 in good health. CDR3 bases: TGTGCCAGCAGTTTCCAGGGCCAGGGTGAAGAGTTCTTC. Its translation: CASSFQGQGEEFF.